Shown below are 8 T cell receptor beta chains from a single sample sequenced in a study of T-cell reconstitution after alpha-beta-depleted transplantation in children. Unique molecular identifiers were used to barcode this TCRbeta library. Via MiXCR, TCRdb re-called the PCR reads, giving one row per CDR3 protein. Here the sample spans about 200,000 distinct CDR3 sequences, 7.5% to 9.5% being singletons. Sequencing was performed on PBMCs, mostly from graft donor cells, taken 360 days after TCRalphabeta/CD19-depleted stem cell transplant. Receptor source: a male patient between 2 and 10 years old who had a stem cell transplant for acute myeloid leukemia, so the T cells may come from the graft donor.

This clonotype came up a few times. V and J are TRBV7-9 and TRBJ2-1; D might be TRBD1 or TRBD2, each matching 5 bases. From germline, CDR1 is SEHNR and CDR2 FQNEAQ (reference sequence). Between the trimmed V and J ends, which lost 4 bases and 3 bases, there was a span of 10 bases. The CDR3 loop spans 14 amino acids. The CDR3 DNA reads as TGTGCCAGCAGCTCCCGGGACGGCTACAATGAGCAGTTCTTC. It is translated as CASSSRDGYNEQFF.

The gene calls are TRBV7-2 and TRBJ1-5; D ambiguous. With 0 bases removed from V and 4 bases from J, the gap between germline ends came to 10 bases. The CDR3 has 15 residues. Germline V gene sequence: CDR1 SGHTA, CDR2 FQGNSA. The CDR3: CASSLAFSPNQPQHF. The CDR3 coding sequence is TGTGCCAGCAGCTTAGCGTTCAGTCCGAATCAGCCCCAGCATTTT.

The chain combines TRBV6-5 with TRBJ1-1, with 8 bases identical to TRBD1. The trim removed 1 base at V and 1 base at J, leaving 5 bases unmatched. Germline V gene lookup returns CDR1 MNHEY and CDR2 SVGAGI. The CDR3 length is 16 residues. CDR3 nucleotides: TGTGCCAGCAGTTACTTCGCAGGACAGGGGAACACTGAAGCTTTCTTT. It specifies CASSYFAGQGNTEAFF.

Only a few counts were recorded for this clonotype. This sequence joins TRBV29-1 and TRBJ2-5, with D unresolved. The CDR3 covers 10 residues. V was shortened by 8 bases and J by 5 bases, with 9 bases between the two germline ends. Germline loops: CDR1 SQVTM, CDR2 ANQGSEA. The CDR3: CSTGQETQYF. For the CDR3, the DNA is TGCAGCACGGGCCAGGAGACCCAGTACTTC.

There are a few counts of this clonotype. This chain joins TRBV5-1 and TRBJ2-5; TRBD2 aligns across 13 bases. The V gene end was trimmed by 2 bases and the J gene end by 1 base; junction bases not matched to a gene: 5. Germline CDR1 SGHRS, CDR2 YFSETQ. The CDR3 spans 17 residues. CDR3 DNA sequence: TGCGCCAGCAGCTTAGGACTAGCGGGGGCGATCCAAGAGACCCAGTACTTC. Translation: CASSLGLAGAIQETQYF.

In the case of this clonotype: A much bigger clone sits one base away, suggesting this may be a read error. This chain's CDR3 is CSARDGQGDGYSF. The CDR3 bases are TGCAGTGCTAGAGACGGACAGGGTGATGGCTACAGCTTC. J is TRBJ1-2 and V is TRBV20-1; 8 bases are a match to TRBD1. Per germline, CDR1 DFQATT and CDR2 SNEGSKA (reference sequence). The CDR3 is 13 amino acids.

This clonotype showed up many times. The chain is built from TRBV20-1 and TRBJ2-1; 10 positions match TRBD2. This CDR3 has 14 amino acids. With 6 bases clipped from V and 5 bases from J, the junction kept 7 bases outside the gene matches. Germline-derived CDR1 and CDR2 are DFQATT and SNEGSKA (reference sequence). CDR3 coding DNA: TGCAGTGCGCGCGAGCGGGAGGGAAACAATGAGCAGTTCTTC. It specifies CSAREREGNNEQFF.

This chain connects TRBV10-3 to TRBJ2-1, with a tentative D call TRBD2 (5 bases). This CDR3 region has 14 residues. V was clipped by 0 bases and J by 2 bases, with 5 bases between them. Germline assignment: CDR1 ENHRY and CDR2 SYGVKD. The CDR3 reads CAISESSAYNEQFF. In nucleotides, the CDR3 is TGTGCCATCAGTGAGTCTAGCGCCTACAATGAGCAGTTCTTC.